These 10 T cell receptor beta chains share one sample of origin, sequenced in a study of cytomegalovirus exposure and HLA in healthy donors. Vbeta (60) and Jbeta (13) primers were used in the PCR. Using immunoSEQ multiplex PCR, the repertoire was profiled, and TCRdb retains in-frame clones only, with some absent. This sample carries 45,000 to 60,000 clones, with about a sixth going to the ten biggest clones. The specimen sequenced was PBMCs. These TCRs come from a male donor in good health and CMV-seronegative.

V and J are TRBV11-1 and TRBJ1-2; 7 bases are a match to TRBD1. Germline V CDR1 and CDR2: SGHAT, FQDESV (reference sequence). Trimming cost V 5 bases and J 3 bases; bases outside gene matches: 3. CDR3 length equals 13 residues. CDR3 in DNA: TGTGCCAGCAGCCAGGACAGGTACTATGGCTACACCTTC. This encodes CASSQDRYYGYTF.

This rearrangement joins TRBV27 to TRBJ2-2; the match to TRBD1 covers 9 bases. The CDR3 covers 18 residues. The ends lost 3 bases at V and 0 bases at J; junction bases unmatched: 8. Germline V CDR1 and CDR2: MNHEY, SMNVEV (reference sequence). CDR3 bases: TGTGCCAGCAGTTTTATAGGACAGGGGTTCGCGAACACCGGGGAGCTGTTTTTT. Amino acids: CASSFIGQGFANTGELFF.

The chain couples TRBV7-9 to TRBJ1-1; a possible D gene is TRBD1 (6 bases). The length of the CDR3 is 14 residues. CDR1 SEHNR and CDR2 FQNEAQ come from the germline V gene (reference sequence). Between the trimmed V and J ends, which lost 7 bases and 2 bases, there was a span of 14 bases. The CDR3 nucleotides read TGTGCCAGCAACAGTCGGACAGAAAACACTGAAGCTTTCTTT. This translates into CASNSRTENTEAFF.

The gene calls are TRBV30 and TRBJ1-2; D gene uncertain. Per the germline V gene, CDR1 is GTSNPN and CDR2 is SVGIG (reference sequence). The length of the CDR3 is 17 residues. Deletions cut 0 bases from V and 0 bases from J, with 17 bases between. CDR3 sequence: CAWSVWSERMSNYGYTF. For the CDR3, the DNA is TGTGCCTGGAGTGTATGGTCAGAGAGGATGTCTAACTATGGCTACACCTTC.

The V gene is TRBV19, the J gene TRBJ2-5, with 8 bases matching TRBD2. Germline V gene sequence: CDR1 LNHDA, CDR2 SQIVND (reference sequence). This CDR3 contains 14 residues. Losses at the gene ends were 4 bases for V and 2 bases for J; bases not matched to a gene: 3. The CDR3 DNA reads as TGTGCCAGTAGTAGCGGGGGGTCGCAAGAGACCCAGTACTTC. It encodes CASSSGGSQETQYF.

The chain uses TRBV10-3 and TRBJ2-1; possibly TRBD2 for D (5 bases). The CDR3 runs to 16 residues. The V gene's germline CDR1 is ENHRY and CDR2 SYGVKD. Trimming cost V 0 bases and J 5 bases, with 14 bases left between them. CDR3 sequence (DNA): TGTGCCATCAGTGAGTCGACGGGGAGCGGTCACAATGAGCAGTTCTTC. Translating gives CAISESTGSGHNEQFF.

This chain connects TRBV13 to TRBJ2-7, with D perhaps matching TRBD1 (6 bases). This CDR3 has 15 amino acids. Germline loops: CDR1 PRHDT, CDR2 FYEKMQ (reference sequence). Trimming removed 0 bases at V and 3 bases at J, with 12 bases between. CDR3 sequence (DNA): TGTGCCAGCAGCTTAGGGGGGGACAAATACTACGAGCAGTACTTC. Translated, it gives CASSLGGDKYYEQYF. The whole variable domain, filled in from reference TRBV13 and TRBJ2-7, reads AAGVIQSPRHLIKEKRETATLKCYPIPRHDTVYWYQQGPGQDPQFLISFYEKMQSDKGSIPDRFSAQQFSDYHSELNMSSLELGDSALYFCASSLGGDKYYEQYFGPGTRLTVT.

The chain combines TRBV2 with TRBJ2-1, with a tentative D call TRBD1 (6 bases). CDR3 length: 13 residues. Germline V gene sequence: CDR1 SNHLY, CDR2 FYNNEI. V lost 5 bases, J lost 7 bases, and 12 bases lay in between. This CDR3 is CASSLQGWNEQFF. The DNA for the CDR3 is TGTGCCAGCAGTCTCCAGGGGTGGAATGAGCAGTTCTTC.

This chain uses TRBV2 with TRBJ1-2, with 7 bases fitting TRBD1. J was trimmed by 7 bases and V by 1 base; bases with no gene match: 6. Germline CDR1 and CDR2: SNHLY and FYNNEI. The CDR3 is 14 residues long. The CDR3 loop is CASSEGRGLRGYTF. The DNA for the CDR3 is TGTGCCAGCAGTGAAGGGAGGGGGCTTCGTGGCTACACCTTC.

The genes are TRBV6-5 and TRBJ1-1; TRBD1 might be the D (6 bases). Germline loops: CDR1 MNHEY, CDR2 SVGAGI. The CDR3 is made up of 13 amino acids. Deletions cut 10 bases from V and 4 bases from J, with 16 bases between. The CDR3 sequence is CATKGGWGTEAFF. CDR3 bases: TGTGCCACCAAAGGGGGATGGGGCACTGAAGCTTTCTTT.